This is a list of T cell receptor beta chains from one sample in a study of T-cell reconstitution after alpha-beta-depleted transplantation in children. MiXCR was run by TCRdb on the PCR reads, yielding one entry per CDR3 protein. The sample has approximately 640,000 distinct CDR3 sequences; about 15% are singletons. This specimen consisted of PBMCs from the stem cell graft donor, obtained from the stem cell graft. These receptors all come from a human donor who donated a stem cell graft to a child with acute myeloid leukemia. Each CDR3 is given with its conserved first and last residue.

V,J,CDR3
TRBV14,TRBJ2-7,CASSPSASYEQYF
TRBV6-1,TRBJ1-4,CASLGRLNEKLFF
TRBV7-9,TRBJ1-4,CASGSPNLAELFF
TRBV12-3/TRBV12-4,TRBJ1-3,CASTEVLGGSGNTIYF
TRBV20-1,TRBJ2-2,CSASRGAIGELFF
TRBV20-1,TRBJ1-2,CSAPAPRTVYGYTF
TRBV12-3/TRBV12-4,TRBJ2-7,CASSSSGGGYEQYF
TRBV1,TRBJ2-7,CTSSQDHEQYF
TRBV7-7,TRBJ2-5,CASSPTSVIETQYF
TRBV20-1,TRBJ1-6,CSARGQGDYNSPLHF